Each of the 23 T cell receptor beta chains below was sequenced from the same sample in a study of cytomegalovirus exposure and HLA in healthy donors. The study ran its PCR with 60 Vbeta and 13 Jbeta primers. Here immunoSEQ multiplex PCR was the method, and the copy in TCRdb shows in-frame clones only, minus some. Of more than 95,000 clones listed, around 80% were seen once; the top ten hold around 1%. The sample was PBMCs. Receptors were obtained from a woman in her 30s in good health and CMV-seronegative.

The chain recombines TRBV19 with TRBJ2-7, with 8 bases matching TRBD1. The CDR3 is made up of 15 amino acids. V was clipped by 4 bases and J by 4 bases; unmatched bases: 9. Germline V CDR1 and CDR2: LNHDA, SQIVND (reference sequence). CDR3: CASSRFTGGQYEQYF. CDR3 in DNA: TGTGCCAGTAGTAGATTTACAGGGGGACAGTACGAGCAGTACTTC.

This chain uses TRBV7-8 with TRBJ2-1; D is undetermined. The CDR3 has 16 amino acids. Germline V lookup: CDR1 SGHVS, CDR2 FQNEAQ. The germline V and J ends were trimmed by 1 base and 7 bases, with 17 bases remaining between them. CDR3 in amino acids: CASSLVRRRGGNEQFF. The CDR3 nucleotides are TGTGCCAGCAGCTTAGTAAGGCGGCGAGGTGGAAATGAGCAGTTCTTC. Full variable domain (remainder filled in from reference TRBV7-8 and TRBJ2-1): GAGVSQSPRYKVAKRGQDVALRCDPISGHVSLFWYQQALGQGPEFLTYFQNEAQLDKSGLPSDRFFAERPEGSVSTLKIQRTQQEDSAVYLCASSLVRRRGGNEQFFGPGTRLTVL.

This clone was found once. The CDR3 DNA reads as TGCGCCAGCAGCCAAATACCTTATCAGGGCTACACTGAAGCTTTCTTT. This codes for CASSQIPYQGYTEAFF. V is TRBV4-1 and J is TRBJ1-1; possible D gene TRBD1, 5 bases. V gave up 2 bases and J gave up 3 bases, with 16 bases separating them. This CDR3 has 16 residues. Germline assignment: CDR1 MGHRA and CDR2 YSYEKL.

The chain has TRBV19 and TRBJ2-2, with D unresolved. The CDR3 sequence is 15 residues long. Trimming took off 3 bases at V and 1 base at J, with 9 bases between the two ends. Germline V gives CDR1 LNHDA, CDR2 SQIVND (reference sequence). The CDR3 region is CASSMVSMNTGELFF. The CDR3, as DNA: TGTGCCAGTAGTATGGTCTCTATGAACACCGGGGAGCTGTTTTTT.

V usage is TRBV18 and J usage is TRBJ2-5; TRBD1 agrees at 8 bases. The CDR3 has 16 amino acids. Germline-derived CDR1 and CDR2 are KGHSH and LQKENI. The J segment lost 7 bases and the V segment lost 0 bases, leaving 10 bases of the junction unmatched. The CDR3 sequence: CASSPPWTGKGGTQYF. CDR3 bases: TGTGCCAGCTCACCACCGTGGACAGGGAAGGGCGGGACCCAGTACTTC.

The table lists this clone with a few counts. V usage is TRBV10-3 and J usage is TRBJ2-4; D remains unclear. There are 18 residues in the CDR3. Trimming cost V 4 bases and J 4 bases, with 23 bases left between them. From germline, CDR1 is ENHRY and CDR2 SYGVKD. CDR3 nucleotide sequence: TGTGCCATCAGTGTCCCCGGCGTCGTAGCCTTAGAGAAAAACATTCAGTACTTC. It encodes CAISVPGVVALEKNIQYF.

This clone has just a few counts. V is TRBV7-2 and J is TRBJ2-3, with a possible D match to TRBD1 (5 bases). Germline V gives CDR1 SGHTA, CDR2 FQGNSA. Trimming removed 1 base from V and 4 bases from J, with 12 bases in between. CDR3 size: 15 residues. The CDR3 DNA sequence: TGTGCCAGCAGCTTAGGCACAACCAGGGCAGATACGCAGTATTTT. It codes for CASSLGTTRADTQYF.

Here the CDR3 DNA reads TGTGCTAGTGGTTTGGTACCGGAGGATCAGCCCCAGCATTTT. It encodes CASGLVPEDQPQHF. The chain employs TRBV12-5 and TRBJ1-5; D call uncertain. Germline V lookup: CDR1 LGHNT, CDR2 FRNRAP. V lost 0 bases and J lost 5, with 8 bases in between. CDR3 length: 14 amino acids.

This clone was seen only a few times. The V gene is TRBV2, the J gene TRBJ2-7, with D perhaps TRBD1 (6 bases). V dropped 11 bases and J dropped 5 bases, with 25 bases sitting between them. CDR1 and CDR2 (germline): SNHLY, FYNNEI. CDR3 length equals 15 residues. The DNA for the CDR3 is TGTGCCTGCCCTCGCCGGGACAAATTCGGGGACGAGCAGTACTTC. It codes for CACPRRDKFGDEQYF.

This clone was counted a few times. The chain has TRBV7-9 and TRBJ2-7; D not certain. V was trimmed by 0 bases and J by 3 bases, leaving 6 bases between them. The CDR3 has 13 amino acids. Germline CDR1 is SEHNR and CDR2 is FQNEAQ (reference sequence). CDR3 protein: CASSLAESYEQYF. The DNA for the CDR3 is TGTGCCAGCAGCTTAGCGGAGAGCTACGAGCAGTACTTC. The full variable domain, with the rest looked up from reference TRBV7-9 and TRBJ2-7, is DTGVSQNPRHKITKRGQNVTFRCDPISEHNRLYWYRQTLGQGPEFLTYFQNEAQLEKSRLLSDRFSAERPKGSFSTLEIQRTEQGDSAMYLCASSLAESYEQYFGPGTRLTVT.

The chain links TRBV18 to TRBJ1-1; 9 positions agree with TRBD1. This CDR3 is 15 amino acids long. Germline trimming cut 6 bases from V and 5 bases from J; bases unmatched to any gene: 10. Germline-derived CDR1 and CDR2 are KGHSH and LQKENI. In DNA, the CDR3 is TGTGCCAGCTCCACCATACAGGGGGCAGGGACTGAAGCTTTCTTT. It is translated as CASSTIQGAGTEAFF.

The chain combines TRBV13 with TRBJ2-1; 11 nucleotides agree with TRBD2. There are 18 residues in the CDR3. Germline loops: CDR1 PRHDT, CDR2 FYEKMQ (reference sequence). With V trimmed by 6 bases and J by 6 bases, 16 bases remained unmatched. The CDR3 bases are TGTGCCAGCAGTTCCCTCCTTCTAGCGGGAGGTACTAGCAATGAGCAGTTCTTC. As protein: CASSSLLLAGGTSNEQFF.

The rearrangement uses TRBV7-8 and TRBJ1-6; D is possibly TRBD1 (5 bases). Germline V gene sequence: CDR1 SGHVS, CDR2 FQNEAQ. The CDR3 totals 15 residues. Trimming stripped 5 bases from V and 7 bases from J, with 15 bases between. CDR3 bases: TGTGCCAGCAGCCCTCTCCAGGGATGGAATTCACCCCTCCACTTT. As protein: CASSPLQGWNSPLHF.

The rearrangement links TRBV11-2 to TRBJ2-7; TRBD1 matches at 12 bases. The CDR3 sequence is 16 residues long. V was pared by 4 bases and J by 6 bases, with 10 bases of the junction left unmatched. Germline V gene data show CDR1 as SGHAT and CDR2 as FQNNGV. CDR3 sequence: CASSSGGGQGAGEQYF. The CDR3 bases are TGTGCCAGCAGCTCGGGGGGGGGACAGGGGGCGGGCGAGCAGTACTTC.

On this clone itself: The same CDR3 arises from other DNA sequences in this sample as well. The chain is built from TRBV2 and TRBJ1-1; D not resolved. CDR3 length equals 13 residues. Germline V gene sequence: CDR1 SNHLY, CDR2 FYNNEI. V was clipped by 1 base and J by 4 bases, with 7 bases between them. Here the CDR3 reads CASSEGRGTEAFF. The CDR3 bases are TGTGCCAGCAGTGAAGGGCGGGGCACTGAAGCTTTCTTT.

The chain is built from TRBV27 and TRBJ2-7; perhaps TRBD1 as D (5 bases). CDR1 is MNHEY, CDR2 SMNVEV, per germline (reference sequence). V lost 0 bases and J lost 5, with 14 bases in between. CDR3 size: 15 residues. CDR3 nucleotides: TGTGCCAGCAGTTTATCGCCCCCCCAGGGCCACGAGCAGTACTTC. Translation gives CASSLSPPQGHEQYF.

This chain links TRBV5-6 with TRBJ2-1, with TRBD1 identical over 8 bases. The CDR3 is 15 amino acids. V lost 3 bases to trimming and J lost 4 bases; unmatched junction nucleotides: 6. The V gene's germline CDR1 is SGHDT and CDR2 YYEEEE. Here the CDR3 reads CASSYGTGPYNEQFF. Here the CDR3 DNA reads TGTGCCAGCAGCTATGGGACAGGCCCATACAATGAGCAGTTCTTC.

In DNA, the CDR3 is TGTGCCAGCGGACAGTTCTCTACTTCTGACTATGGCTACACCTTC. Translating it yields CASGQFSTSDYGYTF. The chain joins TRBV19 to TRBJ1-2, with a possible D match to TRBD1 (6 bases). This CDR3 is built from 15 residues. The germline V gene has CDR1 LNHDA and CDR2 SQIVND (reference sequence). Deletions cut 9 bases from V and 3 bases from J, with 20 bases between.

The chain employs TRBV6-5 and TRBJ1-4; D call uncertain. Germline CDR1 and CDR2: MNHEY and SVGAGI. Trimming took 10 bases from V and 7 from J, leaving 16 bases between them. The CDR3 covers 13 residues. The CDR3 region has the DNA TGTGCCACCCGAGAGAGGGAGGGTGAAAAACTGTTTTTT. Protein: CATREREGEKLFF.

The genes are TRBV6-4 and TRBJ2-1; 8 nucleotides align to TRBD1. CDR3 length: 15 residues. V dropped 2 bases and J dropped 7; count of bases not matched to a gene: 7. From germline, CDR1 is MRHNA and CDR2 SNTAGT. CDR3 in amino acids: CASSDRARGLNEQFF. The CDR3 bases are TGTGCCAGCAGTGACCGGGCCAGGGGGCTTAATGAGCAGTTCTTC.

A remark on this clone: One junction end disagrees with the germline gene, perhaps due to a read error. The gene calls are TRBV7-9 and TRBJ2-1; 9 bases match TRBD1. Germline V gene data show CDR1 as SEHNR and CDR2 as FQNEAQ (reference sequence). The CDR3 length is 15 residues. CDR3 bases: TGTTCCAGCAGCGAAGGACAGGGGAGAAACAATGAGCAGTTCTTC. Translating gives CSSSEGQGRNNEQFF.

The CDR3 DNA reads TGTGCCAGCAGCTCCGGGACAGGGGGAGGCTACACCTTC. This gives the protein CASSSGTGGGYTF. This sequence joins TRBV7-8 and TRBJ1-2, with TRBD1 matching over 11 bases. Germline lookup yields CDR1 SGHVS and CDR2 FQNEAQ. V was clipped by 4 bases and J by 8 bases; unmatched bases: 3. The CDR3 has 13 residues. Full variable domain (rest looked up from reference TRBV7-8 and TRBJ1-2): GAGVSQSPRYKVAKRGQDVALRCDPISGHVSLFWYQQALGQGPEFLTYFQNEAQLDKSGLPSDRFFAERPEGSVSTLKIQRTQQEDSAVYLCASSSGTGGGYTFGSGTRLTVV.

This chain joins TRBV6-1 and TRBJ2-7; D gene ambiguous. The CDR3 totals 13 residues. V lost 6 bases and J 2 bases, leaving 11 bases between the germline ends. CDR1 and CDR2 (germline): MNHNS, SASEGT. DNA for the CDR3: TGTGCCAGCAGGGCCACTACCGCCTACGAGCAGTACTTC. This codes for CASRATTAYEQYF.